The 7 T cell receptor beta chains given below trace back to one sample, sequenced in a study of blood T cell repertoires in COVID-19. Method: immunoSEQ multiplex PCR; TCRdb's copy keeps in-frame clones and lacks some. Among tens of thousands of clones listed, approximately 89% were seen once. The sample taken for sequencing was peripheral blood. These receptors originate from a woman aged 55 to 70 with active COVID-19.

The chain has TRBV12-3 or TRBV12-4 and TRBJ2-3; D is possibly TRBD2 (6 bases). The CDR3 runs 12 residues. V lost 5 bases to trimming and J lost 6 bases, with 9 bases between them. The CDR3 loop is CASSLRGDTQYF. The CDR3 DNA reads TGTGCCAGCAGTCTGCGGGGTGATACGCAGTATTTT.

The V gene is TRBV30, the J gene TRBJ2-4, with a weak D call TRBD1 (6 bases). The CDR3 consists of 14 residues. CDR1 and CDR2 from the germline V gene are GTSNPN and SVGIG (reference sequence). V lost 3 bases and J 6 bases, leaving 15 bases between the germline ends. The CDR3 here is CAWSRNRDRNIQYF. CDR3 in DNA: TGTGCCTGGAGCCGCAACAGGGACCGAAACATTCAGTACTTC.

This chain joins TRBV27 and TRBJ2-5, with 9 bases matching TRBD1. This CDR3 is built from 13 residues. Germline values: CDR1 MNHEY, CDR2 SMNVEV (reference sequence). V was pared by 8 bases and J by 4 bases, with 5 bases of the junction left unmatched. The CDR3 sequence is CASLDRGGETQYF. The CDR3 DNA reads TGTGCCAGCCTAGACAGGGGGGGAGAGACCCAGTACTTC.

This chain joins TRBV3-1 (or the pseudogene TRBV3-2) and TRBJ2-7, with 9 bases fitting TRBD2. V lost 2 bases to trimming and J lost 7 bases; unmatched junction nucleotides: 6. This CDR3 has 14 residues. CDR1 is LGHDT, CDR2 YNNKEL, per germline (reference sequence). The CDR3 sequence: CASSQLAGPGEQYF. The CDR3 bases are TGTGCCAGCAGCCAACTAGCGGGGCCTGGGGAGCAGTACTTC.

Here the CDR3 DNA reads TGTGCCAGCAGCTTAGCGCTGGCTAGCGGGGGGGCTTCGGGTACCCAGTACTTC. Protein: CASSLALASGGASGTQYF. This chain uses TRBV7-8 with TRBJ2-5, with 12 bases fitting TRBD2. V shed 0 bases and J 8 bases; nucleotides not matched to a gene: 13. The CDR3 loop spans 18 amino acids. Germline lookup yields CDR1 SGHVS and CDR2 FQNEAQ.

The CDR3 loop is CATEGTSSHEQFF. CDR3 DNA sequence: TGTGCCACCGAGGGGACTAGCAGCCATGAGCAGTTCTTC. The chain combines TRBV24-1 with TRBJ2-1; 9 nucleotides agree with TRBD2. CDR1 is KGHDR, CDR2 SFDVKD, per germline. V lost 9 bases, J lost 8 bases, and 7 bases stayed unmatched. The CDR3 loop spans 13 amino acids.

This chain joins TRBV18 and TRBJ2-2; TRBD1 matches at 7 bases. CDR1 KGHSH and CDR2 LQKENI come from the germline V gene. The junction had 11 bases not matched to a gene; V was cut back by 8 bases and J by 5 bases. The CDR3 contains 15 residues. CDR3 bases: TGTGCCAGCAGAGAACAGGGGAAGGATACCGGGGAGCTGTTTTTT. Protein: CASREQGKDTGELFF.